This T cell receptor (beta chain) was recorded in a study of shared T cell receptors in the human thymus. CDR1 is SGHDN, CDR2 FVKESK, per germline. Germline trimming cut 3 bases from V and 4 bases from J; bases unmatched to any gene: 7. This CDR3 comprises 18 residues. Sequenced by immunoSEQ multiplex PCR; TCRdb stores in-frame clones only, minus some. The sample has about 500,000 clones; about 80% are singletons. These same records also appear under a second study, on human thymus T cells.

The TCR comes from a boy under three years old with a congenital heart defect. This chain uses TRBV14 with TRBJ2-6; 12 bases agree with TRBD1. The sample consisted of thymocytes. CDR3 region: CASSHKGQGARGANVLTF. Written as DNA, the CDR3 is TGTGCCAGCAGCCATAAGGGACAGGGGGCGCGGGGGGCCAACGTCCTGACTTTC.